This entry describes one T cell receptor beta chain. Its antigen is not known. This entry belongs to a study of shared clonotypes between healthy human individuals. Overall study results and limits: Generation probability values for non-shared clonotypes were lower than those for clonotypes shared by all four donors. Around 5% of naive CD4 clonotypes were common to a handful of donors.

The V gene's germline CDR1 is SGHDT and CDR2 YYEEEE. V dropped 2 bases and J dropped 4 bases, with 9 bases sitting between them. This CDR3 has 13 residues. In the source study's methods: ImmunoSEQ sequences covered only the junction and lacked quality scores; filtering therefore differed. Sequenced by immunoSEQ multiplex PCR; TCRdb stores in-frame clones only, minus some. The DNA gave D and trimming, while V, J and clone size come from that table. The sample shows roughly 1.5 million clones, roughly 98% of them seen only once. The receptor comes from a man aged 25 to 40 in good health. Input material: naive CD4+ T cells sorted from blood. Subset of the sample: CD45RA+ positively selected. V gene TRBV5-6 combines with J gene TRBJ1-2; D gene unclear. This CDR3 is CASSLRGFYGYTF. In DNA, the CDR3 is TGTGCCAGCAGCTTACGGGGATTCTATGGCTACACCTTC. The full variable domain, completed using reference TRBV5-6 and TRBJ1-2, is DAGVTQSPTHLIKTRGQQVTLRCSPKSGHDTVSWYQQALGQGPQFIFQYYEEEERQRGNFPDRFSGHQFPNYSSELNVNALLLGDSALYLCASSLRGFYGYTFGSGTRLTVV.